The 22 T cell receptor beta chains below all came from one sample that was sequenced in a study of T cell responses to AZD1222 COVID-19 vaccine. Assay used: immunoSEQ multiplex PCR; TCRdb lists only in-frame clones, some missing. The sample includes 95,000 to 110,000 clones, 75% to 95% seen only once; the top ten take 45% to 55%. Sequenced material: peripheral blood, taken on day 0 of AZD1222 vaccination. These receptors were taken from an adult in good health.

V is TRBV19 and J is TRBJ2-7; 14 bases are shared with TRBD2. The CDR3 contains 15 residues. J lost 6 bases, V lost 4 bases, and 5 bases had no gene match. In germline, CDR1 is LNHDA, CDR2 SQIVND (reference sequence). CDR3 amino acids: CASSTGTSGSREQYF. DNA of the CDR3: TGTGCCAGTAGTACCGGGACTAGCGGGAGTCGCGAGCAGTACTTC.

This clone is a singleton in its sample. The chain combines TRBV19 with TRBJ2-1, with 8 bases fitting TRBD1. Losses at the gene ends were 5 bases for V and 6 bases for J; bases not matched to a gene: 12. Germline CDR1 and CDR2: LNHDA and SQIVND (reference sequence). The CDR3 runs 16 residues. Here the CDR3 reads CASSPPTGVIVNEQFF. The CDR3 DNA reads as TGTGCCAGTAGTCCCCCGACAGGGGTCATCGTCAATGAGCAGTTCTTC.

This chain links TRBV6-4 with TRBJ2-1, with D possibly matching TRBD2 (6 bases). From germline, CDR1 is MRHNA and CDR2 SNTAGT. This CDR3 is built from 11 residues. The V end lost 2 bases, the J end lost 11 bases, and 7 bases lay between the germline ends. The CDR3 DNA follows: TGTGCCAGCAGTGACGGGAGGAAGCAGTTCTTC. Protein: CASSDGRKQFF.

V and J are TRBV14 and TRBJ1-1; no definite D call. With 0 bases removed from V and 0 bases from J, the gap between germline ends came to 11 bases. The CDR3 sequence is 16 residues long. Germline CDR1 is SGHDN and CDR2 is FVKESK. CDR3 DNA sequence: TGTGCCAGCAGCCAAGATCGGGGAGAAGTGAACACTGAAGCTTTCTTT. It codes for CASSQDRGEVNTEAFF.

The chain joins TRBV2 to TRBJ1-5; a possible D gene is TRBD1 (6 bases). CDR1 and CDR2 (germline): SNHLY, FYNNEI. Trimming pared 6 bases from V and 0 bases from J, leaving 18 bases between. This CDR3 contains 17 residues. For the CDR3, the DNA is TGTGCCAGCAGGGTTGATATAGGGGGGTATAGCAATCAGCCCCAGCATTTT. As protein: CASRVDIGGYSNQPQHF.

V usage is TRBV12-3 or TRBV12-4 and J usage is TRBJ1-2; D not certain. V was clipped by 3 bases and J by 2 bases, with 7 bases between them. There are 13 residues in the CDR3. Here the CDR3 DNA reads TGTGCCAGCAGTTTTTTAAGGAACTATGGCTACACCTTC. Translating gives CASSFLRNYGYTF.

The gene calls are TRBV24-1 and TRBJ1-2; D unclear. Trimming took 1 base from V and 5 from J, leaving 7 bases between them. The CDR3 length is 13 residues. Germline CDR1 reads KGHDR; CDR2 reads SFDVKD. As DNA, the CDR3 is TGTGCCACCAGTGATTTCTCCGGGTATGGCTACACCTTC. The encoded protein is CATSDFSGYGYTF.

This clone was seen a single time. The CDR3: CASSPTQVAEAFF. As DNA, the CDR3 is TGTGCCAGCTCACCAACACAGGTGGCTGAAGCTTTCTTT. V and J are TRBV18 and TRBJ1-1; the D gene is possibly TRBD1 (5 bases). This CDR3 contains 13 residues. Germline-derived CDR1 and CDR2 are KGHSH and LQKENI. The V end lost 2 bases, the J end lost 6 bases, and 10 bases lay between the germline ends.

V gene TRBV30 combines with J gene TRBJ2-7; D tentatively fits TRBD1 or TRBD2 (5 bases each). V was shortened by 1 base and J by 0 bases, with 19 bases between the two germline ends. Germline V gives CDR1 GTSNPN, CDR2 SVGIG (reference sequence). The CDR3 spans 17 residues. CDR3 amino acids: CAWSGWSQGEFSYEQYF. Written as DNA, the CDR3 is TGTGCCTGGAGTGGTTGGAGTCAGGGAGAATTCTCCTACGAGCAGTACTTC.

The V and J genes are TRBV18 and TRBJ1-6, with D hard to call. Germline values: CDR1 KGHSH, CDR2 LQKENI. The ends were cut back, 2 bases at V and 4 bases at J, with 3 bases in the middle. The CDR3 is made up of 13 amino acids. The CDR3 protein is CASSPGYNSPLHF. DNA for the CDR3: TGTGCCAGCTCACCAGGTTATAATTCACCCCTCCACTTT.

This chain joins TRBV28 and TRBJ2-7; 9 bases are a match to TRBD1. This CDR3 spans 14 amino acids. After removal of 5 bases from V and 2 bases from J, the junction contained 4 bases not matched to a gene. Germline CDR1 is MDHEN and CDR2 is SYDVKM. The CDR3, as DNA: TGTGCCAGCAGTGTCACAGGGGGCGCCTACGAGCAGTACTTC. Translating gives CASSVTGGAYEQYF.

The chain combines TRBV5-6 with TRBJ1-6; no reliable D call. V gave up 0 bases and J gave up 7 bases, with 5 bases separating them. Germline V CDR1 and CDR2: SGHDT, YYEEEE. The CDR3 consists of 13 residues. CDR3 DNA sequence: TGTGCCAGCAGCTTGGGTTTCAATTCACCCCTCCACTTT. This gives the protein CASSLGFNSPLHF.

This sequence joins TRBV28 and TRBJ2-2, with 8 bases fitting TRBD1. The CDR3 is 14 amino acids. Per the germline V gene, CDR1 is MDHEN and CDR2 is SYDVKM. With 3 bases clipped from V and 6 bases from J, the junction kept 3 bases outside the gene matches. Here the CDR3 reads CASSFIQGAGELFF. In nucleotides, the CDR3 is TGTGCCAGCAGTTTCATACAGGGGGCCGGGGAGCTGTTTTTT.

As to this clone: At the DNA level, this CDR3 is encoded by other sequences in the same sample as well. For the CDR3, the DNA is TGTGCCAGCAGCGTAGGTCCAGCTACATCCTCCTACGAGCAGTACTTC. Its translation is CASSVGPATSSYEQYF. This sequence joins TRBV9 and TRBJ2-7, with unresolved D. This CDR3 comprises 16 residues. The germline V gene encodes CDR1 SGDLS and CDR2 YYNGEE. V lost 0 bases to trimming and J lost 0 bases, with 13 bases between them. The full variable domain, rest sourced from reference TRBV9 and TRBJ2-7, is DSGVTQTPKHLITATGQRVTLRCSPRSGDLSVYWYQQSLDQGLQFLIQYYNGEERAKGNILERFSAQQFPDLHSELNLSSLELGDSALYFCASSVGPATSSYEQYFGPGTRLTVT.

The chain carries TRBV5-1 and TRBJ2-2; 7 nucleotides align to TRBD1. This CDR3 is 17 amino acids long. Germline CDR1 reads SGHRS; CDR2 reads YFSETQ. Losses at the gene ends were 2 bases for V and 2 bases for J; bases not matched to a gene: 9. CDR3 DNA: TGCGCCAGCAGCTTCGGCTTTCGGGACAGTAACACCGGGGAGCTGTTTTTT. It encodes CASSFGFRDSNTGELFF.

The V call is TRBV4-2, the J call TRBJ1-6; D ambiguous. V was shortened by 1 base and J by 7 bases, with 17 bases between the two germline ends. The CDR3 contains 17 residues. Per the germline V gene, CDR1 is LGHNA and CDR2 is YNFKEQ. The CDR3 nucleotides are TGTGCCAGCAGCCAAGCCCTTATGGGAGGGTCCAATTCACCCCTCCACTTT. It translates to CASSQALMGGSNSPLHF.

The genes are TRBV19 and TRBJ2-1; D is uncertain. CDR3 length: 12 amino acids. Germline-derived CDR1 and CDR2 are LNHDA and SQIVND (reference sequence). The V and J ends lost 9 bases and 0 bases respectively, with 6 bases between them. The DNA for the CDR3 is TGTGCCAGCGGAACCTCCTACAATGAGCAGTTCTTC. Translation: CASGTSYNEQFF.

The V and J genes are TRBV11-2 and TRBJ2-4, with D hard to call. V lost 1 base to trimming and J lost 9 bases, with 16 bases between them. Germline V gene data show CDR1 as SGHAT and CDR2 as FQNNGV. This CDR3 has 15 amino acids. CDR3 loop: CASSLATTPLGIQYF. The CDR3 nucleotides read TGTGCCAGCAGCTTAGCAACTACACCTCTAGGCATTCAGTACTTC.

The chain joins TRBV7-2 to TRBJ1-2, with D maybe TRBD1 (5 bases). V was cut by 8 bases and J by 5 bases, with 21 bases left in between. This CDR3 is 15 amino acids long. CDR1 is SGHTA and CDR2 is FQGNSA in the germline V gene. CDR3: CASQKSRGFGYGYTF. CDR3 nucleotide sequence: TGTGCCAGCCAAAAGAGTAGGGGATTTGGATATGGCTACACCTTC.

The chain has TRBV29-1 and TRBJ2-7, with D hard to call. CDR3 size: 13 residues. The V end lost 3 bases, the J end lost 3 bases, and 12 bases lay between the germline ends. CDR1 is SQVTM and CDR2 is ANQGSEA in the germline V gene. CDR3 sequence: CSVEKAVGYEQYF. The DNA of the CDR3 is TGCAGCGTTGAGAAGGCAGTCGGCTACGAGCAGTACTTC.

This clone occurred once. This chain connects TRBV7-2 to TRBJ1-2, with D possibly matching TRBD1 (5 bases). This CDR3 has 18 residues. Germline V gene sequence: CDR1 SGHTA, CDR2 FQGNSA. V was trimmed by 2 bases and J by 2 bases, leaving 21 bases between them. CDR3 protein: CASSLQKKGLTGNYGYTF. The CDR3 DNA reads TGTGCCAGCAGCTTACAGAAGAAGGGACTCACGGGGAACTATGGCTACACCTTC.

This chain links TRBV6-2 or TRBV6-3 with TRBJ2-7, with 12 positions matching TRBD2. J gave up 5 bases and V 2 bases, and 10 bases lay outside the gene matches. The CDR3 has 17 amino acids. Per germline, CDR1 MNHEY and CDR2 SVGEGT. The DNA of the CDR3 is TGTGCCAGCAGTTACGGACCGAGGCTAGCGGGAGGGGACGAGCAGTACTTC. Its translation: CASSYGPRLAGGDEQYF.